This TCR beta chain was captured in a study of T cell responses to AZD1222 COVID-19 vaccine. Clones were sequenced by immunoSEQ multiplex PCR, and TCRdb holds only the in-frame ones, with some missing. The data show around 94,000 clones, approximately 88% seen once. This CDR3 is built from 15 residues. Trimming took off 1 base at V and 0 bases at J, with 7 bases between the two ends. Germline loops: CDR1 LGHDT, CDR2 YNNKEL (reference sequence). The sequence was obtained from an adult in good health. The V gene is TRBV3-1 (or the pseudogene TRBV3-2), the J gene TRBJ1-3; D is perhaps TRBD1 (6 bases). The sample was peripheral blood, taken on day 0 of AZD1222 vaccination. The CDR3 loop is CASSQGQASGNTIYF. CDR3 nucleotide sequence: TGTGCCAGCAGCCAAGGACAGGCCTCTGGAAACACCATATATTTT.